This T cell receptor beta chain was recorded in a study of shared clonotypes between healthy human individuals. About the research overall: There were three CD4 naive, three CD4 memory, two CD8 naive and one CD8 memory plates per donor.

This clone came up a few times. A deep-level run was used for the assay. Clones were sequenced by immunoSEQ multiplex PCR, and TCRdb holds only the in-frame ones, with some missing. The data show 640,000 or so clones, about three quarters seen once. J gave up 9 bases and V 8 bases, and 10 bases lay outside the gene matches. CDR1 and CDR2 (germline): ENHRY, SYGVKD. This CDR3 region has 14 residues. A CD45RA-negative memory subset and a CD45RA+ naive subset were separated from the CD4+ cells. This TCR came from a woman in her twenties or thirties in good health. The chain links TRBV10-3 to TRBJ2-1, with 10 nucleotides matching TRBD1. Sequenced: memory CD4+ T cells sorted from blood. Subset here: CD45RA-negative fraction. CDR3: CAIQAGQGFGEQFF. The CDR3 DNA reads TGTGCCATCCAGGCGGGACAGGGGTTCGGTGAGCAGTTCTTC.